Listed here are 3 T cell receptor beta chains from one sample, sequenced in a study of T cell changes during pregnancy in multiple sclerosis. TCRdb's table, derived via immunoSEQ multiplex PCR, lists solely in-frame clones and lacks some. The sample has tens of thousands of clones; 75% to 95% are singletons. This specimen was peripheral blood, taken in the second trimester of pregnancy. These receptors were collected from a female donor with multiple sclerosis, enrolled in a pregnancy study.

V is TRBV6-5 and J is TRBJ1-2, with D uncertain. The ends were cut back, 2 bases at V and 6 bases at J, with 16 bases in the middle. Germline CDR1 MNHEY, CDR2 SVGAGI. CDR3 length: 15 amino acids. This CDR3 reads CASSYRSVPFDGYTF. The CDR3 coding sequence is TGTGCCAGCAGTTACCGTAGCGTTCCATTTGATGGCTACACCTTC.

The chain combines TRBV7-2 with TRBJ2-2; 15 positions agree with TRBD2. CDR1 and CDR2 (germline): SGHTA, FQGNSA. The CDR3 totals 18 residues. V was clipped by 4 bases and J by 3 bases; unmatched bases: 6. The CDR3 here is CASSSGLAGGSYTGELFF. CDR3 nucleotide sequence: TGTGCCAGCAGCTCGGGACTAGCGGGGGGTTCCTACACCGGGGAGCTGTTTTTT.

The rearrangement joins TRBV10-3 to TRBJ1-5; 10 bases agree with TRBD1. The V gene's germline CDR1 is ENHRY and CDR2 SYGVKD. The CDR3 has 16 residues. J gave up 6 bases and V 3 bases, and 8 bases lay outside the gene matches. CDR3 region: CAISEIGTGVGQPQHF. The CDR3 DNA sequence: TGTGCCATCAGTGAAATTGGGACAGGGGTCGGTCAGCCCCAGCATTTT.